The T cell receptor beta chain under discussion was sequenced for a study of CD8 T cells in Susac syndrome. Sequencing of TCR beta was carried out in blood CD8+ and CD4+ T cells. After extraction with the RNeasy kit, about 0.45 to 1 ug of the RNA was reverse transcribed using random hexamers. The immunoSEQ assay covered 54 Vbeta and 13 Jbeta segments for CDR3. TCRdb reprocessed the immunoSEQ multiplex PCR reads via MiXCR and lists one record per CDR3 protein. The profile covers some 300,000 distinct CDR3 sequences, with roughly 90% appearing a single time and roughly 0.17% taken by the ten largest. The CDR3 sequence is 16 residues long. The germline V gene has CDR1 MNHEY and CDR2 SVGEGT. The V segment lost 0 bases and the J segment 3 bases; nucleotides outside the gene matches: 3.

The chain has TRBV6-2 or TRBV6-3 and TRBJ2-5; 11 bases map to TRBD1. The receptor was isolated from a human donor with multiple sclerosis. The sequencing input was CD8+ T cells from PBMCs. The CDR3 bases are TGTGCCAGCAGTTACTCAAGGGGACAGGGGGAAGAGACCCAGTACTTC. It codes for CASSYSRGQGEETQYF.